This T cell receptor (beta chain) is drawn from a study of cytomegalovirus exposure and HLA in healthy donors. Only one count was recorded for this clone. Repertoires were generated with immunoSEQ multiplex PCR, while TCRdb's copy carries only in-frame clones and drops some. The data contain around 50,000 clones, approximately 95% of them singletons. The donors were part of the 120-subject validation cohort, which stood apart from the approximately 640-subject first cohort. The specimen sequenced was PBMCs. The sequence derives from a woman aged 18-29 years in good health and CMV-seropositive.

CDR3 bases: TGCAGTGGAAGGGGGAACACTGAAGCTTTCTTT. It codes for CSGRGNTEAFF. The chain carries TRBV20-1 and TRBJ1-1; maybe TRBD1 (5 bases). Germline V lookup: CDR1 DFQATT, CDR2 SNEGSKA (reference sequence). The CDR3 consists of 11 residues. Between the trimmed V and J ends, which lost 7 bases and 1 base, there was a span of 7 bases.